This T cell receptor beta chain came from a study of early T cells in non-severe SARS-CoV-2 infection (dated by TCRdb to the early 2020s). About the study as a whole: Bulk RNA from unsorted whole blood was used for TCR sequencing, so alpha and beta chains could not be paired. Study-level results and caveats: Matching against VDJdb was skewed toward anti-spike CD8 responses, likely underestimated virus-specific expansions, and missed private and CD4 specificities.

This clonotype was picked up many times. Its antigen is unknown. Base quality data are lacking; no much larger clone is found one base away. The library relied on 5' RACE. Sequencing instrument: NextSeq 500. Unique molecular identifiers were attached to individual cDNA molecules in the TCR library protocol so that sequencing error and PCR bias could be corrected. Sequencing covered both TCR alpha and beta chains, and within each sample the abundances of alpha and beta sequences were tightly co-correlated. For the original study's pipeline: V gene, J gene and CDR3 annotation of TCR sequences was performed with Decombinator V4. Expanded TCRs were defined as changing significantly between any two time points under a Poisson model with p below 0.0001. Abundances of TCRs were expressed as counts per million after normalisation to the total number of TCRs sequenced in each sample. TRAV1-2 paired with TRAJ12, TRAJ20 or TRAJ33 defined MAIT TCRs, while TRAV10 paired with TRAJ18 defined iNKT TCRs. VDJdb, accessed 1 November 2021, was searched for CMV, EBV and SARS-CoV-2 annotated TCRs, with TCRs annotated for multiple antigens excluded. The public reads were quality trimmed at Q25 with fastp and then assembled into clones with MiXCR by TCRdb, keeping productive beta chains. Each record represents a unique CDR3 protein, reported with the most common genes and DNA among its rows. It is TCRdb's table, rather than the study itself, that gives the V and J calls and clone size. The sample includes about 25,000 distinct CDR3 sequences, with 4.5% to 7% observed a single time. 2% to 3% of the sample lies in the top ten.

This was a case-control study nested in a cohort of healthcare workers in London, UK, who had nasopharyngeal swab PCR tests and blood samples taken every week. Healthcare workers were recruited during the week of the UK lockdown, between 23 and 31 March 2020, and followed weekly for up to about 16 weeks. The CDR3 sequence holds 14 residues, the cysteine and phenylalanine included. The read is trimmed to its CDR3 DNA, 42 bases read in frame from base 1. V and J lose 0 bases and 7 bases, and a span of 14 bases separates them. According to the germline V gene, CDR1 reads SGHRS and CDR2 reads YFSETQ. The receptor was isolated from an adult who was a healthcare worker with PCR-confirmed SARS-CoV-2 infection or an uninfected control (not recorded which). Sample: whole blood. The rearrangement combines TRBV5-1 with TRBJ2-7; confidence is insufficient to name the D gene. The DNA sequence is as follows: TGCGCCAGCAGCTTGGGCCGCCGTACGGAGGAGCAGTACTTC. It encodes CASSLGRRTEEQYF.